One sample yielded the 25 T cell receptor beta chains listed below, sequenced in a study of T cells in Graves' hyperthyroidism and ophthalmopathy. Researchers took RNA transcripts and amplified the TCR beta CDR3 regions from them. The HTBI primer set drove a first-round RT-PCR of the TCR CDR3. MiXCR, run by TCRdb on the multiplex PCR reads, gives a single entry per CDR3 protein. Among 700,000 to 950,000 distinct CDR3 sequences listed, around 40% were seen once. What was sequenced was blood. The origin of the receptors is a woman between 40 and 55 years old with Graves' hyperthyroidism.

The chain joins TRBV6-1 to TRBJ2-7; D could derive from TRBD1 or TRBD2 (7 bases each). The CDR3 sequence is 14 residues long. Trimming took off 5 bases at V and 1 base at J, with 12 bases between the two ends. The germline V gene encodes CDR1 MNHNS and CDR2 SASEGT. The CDR3: CASSLQGGSYEQYF. The CDR3 nucleotides are TGTGCCAGCAGTCTTCAGGGGGGGTCCTACGAGCAGTACTTC.

This clonotype was seen repeatedly, ten times or more. The chain has TRBV5-4 and TRBJ2-6; D gene ambiguous. Looked up from germline, CDR1 is SGHNT and CDR2 is YYREEE (reference sequence). CDR3 length: 15 amino acids. Deletions cut 4 bases from V and 2 bases from J, with 10 bases between. CDR3 sequence: CASSHAATGANVLTF. CDR3 nucleotides: TGTGCCAGCAGCCACGCGGCCACTGGGGCCAACGTCCTGACTTTC.

The chain has TRBV7-9 and TRBJ1-1, with 7 bases identical to TRBD1. The junction had 9 bases not matched to a gene; V was cut back by 5 bases and J by 3 bases. Germline assignment: CDR1 SEHNR and CDR2 FQNEAQ (reference sequence). This CDR3 has 15 residues. This chain's CDR3 is CASSLTYRGYTEAFF. CDR3 coding DNA: TGTGCCAGCAGCCTAACATACAGGGGTTACACTGAAGCTTTCTTT.

This clonotype was seen ten or more times. The chain is built from TRBV2 and TRBJ1-2, with D hard to call. Trimming stripped 4 bases from V and 3 bases from J, with 12 bases between. Germline V lookup: CDR1 SNHLY, CDR2 FYNNEI. There are 14 residues in the CDR3. The CDR3 DNA sequence: TGTGCCAGCAGTGCCAAAGCGAGATACTATGGCTACACCTTC. This gives the protein CASSAKARYYGYTF. Drawing the rest from reference TRBV2 and TRBJ1-2, the complete variable domain is EPEVTQTPSHQVTQMGQEVILRCVPISNHLYFYWYRQILGQKVEFLVSFYNNEISEKSEIFDDQFSVERPDGSNFTLKIRSTKLEDSAMYFCASSAKARYYGYTFGSGTRLTVV.

The chain recombines TRBV7-2 with TRBJ2-5; no firm D call. Per the germline V gene, CDR1 is SGHTA and CDR2 is FQGNSA. The germline V and J ends were trimmed by 5 bases and 5 bases, with 15 bases remaining between them. The CDR3 totals 14 residues. In DNA, the CDR3 is TGTGCCAGCAGCCAAGGCGGCATTCGGGAGACCCAGTACTTC. Protein product: CASSQGGIRETQYF. Using reference TRBV7-2 and TRBJ2-5 for the parts outside the CDR3, the full variable domain is GAGVSQSPSNKVTEKGKDVELRCDPISGHTALYWYRQSLGQGLEFLIYFQGNSAPDKSGLPSDRFSAERTGGSVSTLTIQRTQQEDSAVYLCASSQGGIRETQYFGPGTRLLVL.

As concerns this clonotype: A much larger clone is a single base away; this may be a read error. The chain uses TRBV2 and TRBJ1-4; weak D call: TRBD1 (6 bases). Trimming left V 6 bases short and J 8 bases short, with 16 bases between. The V gene's germline CDR1 is SNHLY and CDR2 FYNNEI. The CDR3 is 14 residues long. DNA for the CDR3: TGTGCCAGCAGAAAGGCAGGGGACGGCGAAAAACTGTTTTTT. Amino acid sequence: CASRKAGDGEKLFF.

The V gene is TRBV7-9, the J gene TRBJ2-1; D is ambiguous. Germline V lookup: CDR1 SEHNR, CDR2 FQNEAQ (reference sequence). The ends were cut back, 5 bases at V and 10 bases at J, with 15 bases in the middle. This CDR3 has 13 residues. For the CDR3, the DNA is TGTGCCAGCAGCCCAAGGTTGGGGAACGAGCAGTTCTTC. Translated, it gives CASSPRLGNEQFF.

This clonotype occurred many times. V is TRBV7-2 and J is TRBJ2-3; TRBD1 might be the D (6 bases). Germline values: CDR1 SGHTA, CDR2 FQGNSA. The CDR3 is made up of 14 amino acids. Trimming removed 5 bases at V and 0 bases at J, with 9 bases between. CDR3 DNA: TGTGCCAGCAGCCCAGGACAGAGCACAGATACGCAGTATTTT. The encoded protein is CASSPGQSTDTQYF.

This clonotype appeared many times. The chain has TRBV7-9 and TRBJ2-7; D is perhaps TRBD1 or TRBD2 (5 bases each). Germline lookup yields CDR1 SEHNR and CDR2 FQNEAQ (reference sequence). This CDR3 comprises 14 residues. The V and J ends lost 3 bases and 2 bases respectively, with 11 bases between them. The CDR3 sequence: CASSLGVLPYEQYF. In nucleotides, the CDR3 is TGTGCCAGCAGCTTGGGGGTTCTGCCCTACGAGCAGTACTTC. The full variable domain, completed using reference TRBV7-9 and TRBJ2-7, is DTGVSQNPRHKITKRGQNVTFRCDPISEHNRLYWYRQTLGQGPEFLTYFQNEAQLEKSRLLSDRFSAERPKGSFSTLEIQRTEQGDSAMYLCASSLGVLPYEQYFGPGTRLTVT.

This clonotype was observed at least ten times. The genes are TRBV20-1 and TRBJ1-5; D is unclear. This CDR3 has 13 residues. V lost 0 bases, J lost 5 bases, and 8 bases lay in between. Per germline, CDR1 DFQATT and CDR2 SNEGSKA (reference sequence). In nucleotides, the CDR3 is TGCAGTGCTAGAGATCAAATACATCAGCCCCAGCATTTT. It specifies CSARDQIHQPQHF.

This clonotype was counted many times. The chain links TRBV2 to TRBJ2-5, with 12 bases that match TRBD1. J gave up 1 base and V 6 bases, and 3 bases lay outside the gene matches. The germline V gene has CDR1 SNHLY and CDR2 FYNNEI. The CDR3 contains 15 residues. The CDR3 spells CASRGTGGLQETQYF. For the CDR3, the DNA is TGTGCCAGCAGGGGGACAGGGGGCCTCCAAGAGACCCAGTACTTC.

The J gene is TRBJ1-1, the V gene TRBV7-9; a weak D match, TRBD1 (5 bases). The CDR3 loop spans 17 amino acids. The V gene's germline CDR1 is SEHNR and CDR2 FQNEAQ (reference sequence). Trimming removed 0 bases from V and 0 bases from J, with 14 bases in between. The CDR3 nucleotides are TGTGCCAGCAGCTTAGCCGGCGGGGGAGCGATGAACACTGAAGCTTTCTTT. As protein: CASSLAGGGAMNTEAFF.

The chain has TRBV4-2 and TRBJ2-5; D unclear. Germline V gene sequence: CDR1 LGHNA, CDR2 YNFKEQ. The length of the CDR3 is 15 residues. V gave up 4 bases and J gave up 4 bases, with 16 bases separating them. CDR3 protein: CASSPHDVDGETQYF. The CDR3 DNA follows: TGTGCCAGCAGCCCCCACGACGTTGATGGAGAGACCCAGTACTTC.

This chain joins TRBV6-5 and TRBJ2-2; TRBD2 might be the D (5 bases). Germline V gene sequence: CDR1 MNHEY, CDR2 SVGAGI. With 4 bases removed from V and 7 bases from J, the gap between germline ends came to 10 bases. The CDR3 totals 13 residues. The CDR3 region has the DNA TGTGCCAGCAGTTCCTTAGCGTACGGGGAGCTGTTTTTT. This sequence encodes CASSSLAYGELFF.

CDR3 in DNA: TGTGCCAGCAGTAGGGACCTAGCGGGAGAGGACGAGCAGTACTTC. Its protein product is CASSRDLAGEDEQYF. This chain joins TRBV6-5 and TRBJ2-7, with 10 nucleotides matching TRBD2. Germline V lookup: CDR1 MNHEY, CDR2 SVGAGI. V lost 5 bases and J lost 5; bases outside the gene matches: 9. This CDR3 spans 15 amino acids.

About this clonotype itself: A much larger clone is a single base away; this may be a read error. Here the CDR3 omits its conserved ending phenylalanine or tryptophan, so a read error is the likely source. The chain is built from TRBV20-1 and TRBJ1-1; D is perhaps TRBD1 (6 bases). This CDR3 spans 14 amino acids. Trimming took off 5 bases at V and 1 base at J, with 14 bases between the two ends. Germline CDR1 is DFQATT and CDR2 is SNEGSKA (reference sequence). The CDR3 DNA follows: TGCAGTGCTTACGAGACAGGTCCGAACACTGAAGCTTTCCTT. The encoded protein is CSAYETGPNTEAFL.

V gene TRBV20-1 combines with J gene TRBJ1-4; weak D call: TRBD1 (5 bases). The V gene's germline CDR1 is DFQATT and CDR2 SNEGSKA (reference sequence). This CDR3 has 12 residues. Trimming removed 5 bases from V and 11 bases from J, with 15 bases in between. The CDR3 DNA follows: TGCAGTGCTCCCCGGACATCGCGGAAACTGTTTTTT. Its translation: CSAPRTSRKLFF.

The sample holds many counts of this clonotype. This chain joins TRBV6-5 and TRBJ2-2; D is ambiguous. CDR3 length: 12 residues. With 6 bases removed from V and 5 bases from J, the gap between germline ends came to 7 bases. CDR1 and CDR2 from the germline V gene are MNHEY and SVGAGI. CDR3 region: CASRQPTGELFF. For the CDR3, the DNA is TGTGCCAGCAGACAACCGACCGGGGAGCTGTTTTTT.

The rearrangement links TRBV7-2 to TRBJ1-1; no definite D call. Germline lookup yields CDR1 SGHTA and CDR2 FQGNSA. The CDR3 runs to 17 residues. Trimming removed 1 base at V and 4 bases at J, with 19 bases between. The CDR3 DNA follows: TGTGCCAGCAGCTTAGACACAATGAGCTTCGGTGGCACTGAAGCTTTCTTT. It encodes CASSLDTMSFGGTEAFF. Using reference TRBV7-2 and TRBJ1-1 for the parts outside the CDR3, the full variable domain is GAGVSQSPSNKVTEKGKDVELRCDPISGHTALYWYRQSLGQGLEFLIYFQGNSAPDKSGLPSDRFSAERTGGSVSTLTIQRTQQEDSAVYLCASSLDTMSFGGTEAFFGQGTRLTVV.

This clonotype appeared a few times. V gene TRBV5-4 combines with J gene TRBJ1-1; TRBD1 matches 9 bases. With V trimmed by 0 bases and J by 1 base, 4 bases remained unmatched. There are 16 residues in the CDR3. Germline values: CDR1 SGHNT, CDR2 YYREEE (reference sequence). For the CDR3, the DNA is TGTGCCAGCAGCTTGGGACAGGGGGTGAGGAACACTGAAGCTTTCTTT. It yields the protein CASSLGQGVRNTEAFF.

There are many counts of this clonotype. This chain joins TRBV2 and TRBJ2-7, with D tentatively TRBD1 or TRBD2 (6 bases each). The CDR3 has 12 residues. CDR1 and CDR2 (germline): SNHLY, FYNNEI. V was cut by 7 bases and J by 1 base, with 8 bases left in between. The CDR3 protein is CASKGGSYEQYF. The CDR3 nucleotides read TGTGCCAGCAAGGGGGGATCCTACGAGCAGTACTTC. The full variable domain, in which reference TRBV2 and TRBJ2-7 provide the parts outside the CDR3, is EPEVTQTPSHQVTQMGQEVILRCVPISNHLYFYWYRQILGQKVEFLVSFYNNEISEKSEIFDDQFSVERPDGSNFTLKIRSTKLEDSAMYFCASKGGSYEQYFGPGTRLTVT.

The sample holds many counts of this clonotype. V gene TRBV5-4 combines with J gene TRBJ2-7; D perhaps matches TRBD1 (5 bases). Trimming removed 1 base at V and 5 bases at J, with 10 bases between. CDR1 SGHNT and CDR2 YYREEE come from the germline V gene (reference sequence). The CDR3 loop spans 13 amino acids. In nucleotides, the CDR3 is TGTGCCAGCAGCTTGTGGGGCTCAAACGAGCAGTACTTC. It encodes CASSLWGSNEQYF.

The V gene is TRBV12-3 or TRBV12-4, the J gene TRBJ1-1; D uncertain. The length of the CDR3 is 15 residues. CDR3 sequence (DNA): TGTGCTAGTGGTCCCGGACCGCCGAACGGCGGTGAAGCTTTCTTT. Translating it yields CASGPGPPNGGEAFF.

There are many counts of this clonotype. V is TRBV7-2 and J is TRBJ1-5, with D perhaps matching TRBD1 (5 bases). Trimming left V 7 bases short and J 6 bases short, with 16 bases between. CDR3 size: 14 residues. The V gene's germline CDR1 is SGHTA and CDR2 FQGNSA. The CDR3 DNA follows: TGTGCCAGCAATCAAGGGGATGGGGCTCAGCCCCAGCATTTT. Its translation is CASNQGDGAQPQHF.

This clonotype has a count of ten or more. The genes are TRBV19 and TRBJ1-5, with D unclear. This CDR3 is 14 amino acids long. Germline V gene sequence: CDR1 LNHDA, CDR2 SQIVND (reference sequence). Between the trimmed V and J ends, which lost 5 bases and 3 bases, there was a span of 11 bases. CDR3 region: CASSSGGNNQPQHF. The CDR3 DNA sequence: TGTGCCAGTAGTTCTGGAGGGAACAATCAGCCCCAGCATTTT.